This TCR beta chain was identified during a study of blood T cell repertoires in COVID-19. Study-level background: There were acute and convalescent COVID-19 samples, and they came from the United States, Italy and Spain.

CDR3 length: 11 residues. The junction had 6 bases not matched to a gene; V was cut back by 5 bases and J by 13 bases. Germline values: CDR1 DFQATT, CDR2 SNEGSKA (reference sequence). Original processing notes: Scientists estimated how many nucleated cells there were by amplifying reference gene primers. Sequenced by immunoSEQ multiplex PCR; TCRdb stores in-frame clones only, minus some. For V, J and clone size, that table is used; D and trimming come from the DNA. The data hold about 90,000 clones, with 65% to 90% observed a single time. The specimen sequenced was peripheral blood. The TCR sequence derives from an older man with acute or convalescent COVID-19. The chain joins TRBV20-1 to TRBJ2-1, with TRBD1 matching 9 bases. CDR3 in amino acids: CSAYTGGSQFF. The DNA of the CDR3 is TGCAGTGCTTATACAGGGGGCTCTCAGTTCTTC.